The next 4 T cell receptor beta chains were all read from a single sample in a study of CD8+ T cells in alopecia areata. cDNA prepared by RNA extraction and subsequent reverse transcription served as the template for sequencing. Using immunoSEQ multiplex PCR, the repertoire was profiled, and TCRdb retains in-frame clones only, with some absent. The table includes 95,000 to 150,000 clones, roughly 50% detected once. The sample was NKG2D-low CD8+ T cells sorted from blood. The origin of the receptors is a human donor with alopecia areata.

The chain combines TRBV9 with TRBJ1-2; 7 bases fit TRBD1. This CDR3 region has 15 residues. Germline V gives CDR1 SGDLS, CDR2 YYNGEE. Trimming cost V 0 bases and J 3 bases; bases outside gene matches: 5. The chain's CDR3 is CASSVGPGTDYGYTF. The CDR3 DNA is TGTGCCAGCAGCGTAGGCCCCGGGACAGACTATGGCTACACCTTC.

This sequence joins TRBV6-5 and TRBJ1-2; 7 nucleotides agree with TRBD1. CDR1 is MNHEY, CDR2 SVGAGI, per germline. The CDR3 loop spans 15 amino acids. Trimming cost V 2 bases and J 8 bases; bases outside gene matches: 11. The CDR3 reads CASSYERGLKHGYTF. The CDR3 DNA reads as TGTGCCAGCAGTTACGAGAGGGGGCTGAAGCACGGCTACACCTTC.

V usage is TRBV7-9 and J usage is TRBJ2-7; 9 positions agree with TRBD1. CDR1 and CDR2 (germline): SEHNR, FQNEAQ (reference sequence). V shed 5 bases, J shed 4 bases, and the junction held 6 bases outside the gene matches. This CDR3 has 14 residues. The chain's CDR3 is CASSPRDRVYEQYF. CDR3 in DNA: TGTGCCAGCAGCCCCCGGGACAGGGTTTACGAGCAGTACTTC.

This clone was counted between two and nine times. The genes are TRBV28 and TRBJ2-1; D ambiguous. The germline V and J ends were trimmed by 7 bases and 7 bases, with 8 bases remaining between them. Germline V gives CDR1 MDHEN, CDR2 SYDVKM. The CDR3 loop spans 11 amino acids. The DNA of the CDR3 is TGTGCCAGCATGAGTGGGAATGAGCAGTTCTTC. It codes for CASMSGNEQFF. Together with reference TRBV28 and TRBJ2-1, the CDR3 gives the full variable domain: DVKVTQSSRYLVKRTGEKVFLECVQDMDHENMFWYRQDPGLGLRLIYFSYDVKMKEKGDIPEGYSVSREKKERFSLILESASTNQTSMYLCASMSGNEQFFGPGTRLTVL.